The clone carrying this T cell receptor beta chain was recorded only once. These data are taken from a study of blood T cell repertoires in COVID-19. Study as a whole: Material from acute and convalescent COVID-19 was sourced from the United States, Italy and Spain. T cells, B-cell-depleted T cells, or PBMCs supplied cDNA or gDNA.

Trimming stripped 6 bases from V and 4 bases from J, with 16 bases between. Germline CDR1 and CDR2: SQVTM and ANQGSEA. The CDR3 runs 14 residues. How the authors handled the data: Amplified reference gene primers provided the basis for estimating nucleated cell counts. Only in-frame clones appear in the TCRdb table, and some are missing; sequencing was by immunoSEQ multiplex PCR. The DNA gave D and trimming, while V, J and clone size come from that table. The table includes some 210,000 clones, 83% detected once. The J gene is TRBJ1-5, the V gene TRBV29-1, with D maybe TRBD1 (5 bases). The specimen sequenced was peripheral blood. The receptor comes from a man aged 45-60 years with active or convalescent COVID-19. The CDR3 nucleotides read TGCAGCGTCGGAGACAGAGGTATAAATCAGCCCCAGCATTTT. The encoded protein is CSVGDRGINQPQHF.